This TCR beta chain was recorded in a study of T cell repertoires in cytomegalovirus infection. Study conclusions and caveats: Dominating the ex vivo response were HLA-C-restricted CMV-specific TCR beta clonotypes. Based on cumulative public TCR beta family frequency, carriers of CMV plus the relevant HLA were identified.

From the reads, TCRdb called clonotypes with MiXCR, one entry per CDR3 protein. This sample has around 440,000 distinct CDR3 sequences; over 9% occur once, and the top ten carry 10% to 13%. This clonotype showed up many times. Its antigen is still unknown. The V end lost 0 bases, the J end lost 4 bases, and 15 bases lay between the germline ends. The germline V gene has CDR1 MGHRA and CDR2 YSYEKL. This CDR3 has 16 residues. This TCR derives from a human donor in good health (CMV status not recorded). Some clones in this sample may be carry-over from other donors' samples. The material sequenced was PBMCs. The chain couples TRBV4-1 to TRBJ1-2, with D possibly being TRBD1 (6 bases). CDR3 bases: TGCGCCAGCAGCCAAGACCATAGACAGGCTGGCTATGGCTACACCTTC. Its translation is CASSQDHRQAGYGYTF.